This TCR beta chain is drawn from a study of OX40 agonist ivuxolimab in advanced cancers. Study context: Patients got intravenous ivuxolimab at 0.01 to 10 mg/kg every 2 weeks. Prior anti-PD-1, anti-PD-L1 or anti-CTLA-4 therapy did not bar entry, and about 40% had some.

TCRdb's table, derived via immunoSEQ multiplex PCR, lists solely in-frame clones and lacks some. The profile shows some 31,000 clones, roughly 92% of them singletons. Whole-study results and caveats: Clonal expansion in partial responders at 0.1-3.0 mg/kg ranked among the lowest.

Comment on this clone: Its specificity is unknown.

V lost 4 bases to trimming and J lost 3 bases; unmatched junction nucleotides: 3. The CDR3 loop spans 15 amino acids. From germline, CDR1 is SGHDT and CDR2 YYEEEE. This TCR came from an adult with an advanced solid tumor such as melanoma, head and neck, liver or kidney cancer. This sample comprised CD4+ or CD8+ T cells sorted from blood, obtained in a trial of the OX40 agonist ivuxolimab. The chain combines TRBV5-6 with TRBJ2-1; 11 nucleotides line up with TRBD2. CDR3 coding DNA: TGTGCCAGCAGCAGTACTAGCGGGAGCTACAATGAGCAGTTCTTC. Protein product: CASSSTSGSYNEQFF. Supplemented by reference TRBV5-6 and TRBJ2-1, the full variable domain reads DAGVTQSPTHLIKTRGQQVTLRCSPKSGHDTVSWYQQALGQGPQFIFQYYEEEERQRGNFPDRFSGHQFPNYSSELNVNALLLGDSALYLCASSSTSGSYNEQFFGPGTRLTVL.